The 9 T cell receptor beta chains below all came from one sample that was sequenced in a study of control samples from healthy donors and cancer patients (dated by TCRdb to 2018 to 2020). Library preparation used the immunoSEQ multiplex PCR assay. TCRdb took over this immuneACCESS table, retaining in-frame rearrangements with V and J assigned. Such tables are incomplete; in checked studies, under half of the missing clones stem from an unresolved V gene, and the remainder is unexplained. The sample table holds fewer than 65,000 clones, of which 75% to 90% were seen once. The top ten hold over 9% of the sample. Specimen: blood. The source is an older man in good health.

The chain has TRBV6-5 and TRBJ1-1, with a possible D match to TRBD1 (6 bases). The CDR3 is 14 amino acids. CDR1 MNHEY and CDR2 SVGAGI come from the germline V gene. V dropped 6 bases and J dropped 7 bases, with 18 bases sitting between them. This chain's CDR3 is CASSLSGGPNEAFF. The DNA of the CDR3 is TGTGCCAGCAGCCTATCGGGGGGGCCGAATGAAGCTTTCTTT.

The chain links TRBV7-8 to TRBJ2-1; 9 bases are a match to TRBD1. The CDR3 loop spans 17 amino acids. Germline CDR1 is SGHVS and CDR2 is FQNEAQ. The V gene end was trimmed by 5 bases and the J gene end by 1 base; junction bases not matched to a gene: 9. In DNA, the CDR3 is TGTGCCAGCAGCGCCGGACAGGGGACTATGTCCTACAATGAGCAGTTCTTC. Translating gives CASSAGQGTMSYNEQFF.

The chain combines TRBV3-1 (or the pseudogene TRBV3-2) with TRBJ1-1; the match to TRBD1 covers 8 bases. CDR3 length: 18 amino acids. The germline V gene has CDR1 LGHDT and CDR2 YNNKEL (reference sequence). Germline trimming cut 4 bases from V and 0 bases from J; bases unmatched to any gene: 13. As DNA, the CDR3 is TGTGCCAGCAGCCCCGCCTTTGGACAGGGAGCTATGAACACTGAAGCTTTCTTT. Translating gives CASSPAFGQGAMNTEAFF.

This clone has more than one count but fewer than ten. The genes are TRBV18 and TRBJ1-5; TRBD1 is a possible D gene (5 bases). This CDR3 has 16 amino acids. Germline loops: CDR1 KGHSH, CDR2 LQKENI. The V gene lost 2 bases and the J gene lost 0 bases, with 11 bases spanning the gap. The CDR3 region is CASSPYGAHSNQPQHF. As DNA, the CDR3 is TGTGCCAGCTCACCATACGGGGCCCATAGCAATCAGCCCCAGCATTTT.

This clone was seen only once. The J gene is TRBJ2-7, the V gene TRBV28; D tentatively reads TRBD1 or TRBD2 (5 bases each). The CDR3 contains 13 residues. V was shortened by 5 bases and J by 5 bases, with 13 bases between the two germline ends. Germline-derived CDR1 and CDR2 are MDHEN and SYDVKM. The CDR3 is CASSPGPRDEQYF. The CDR3 region has the DNA TGTGCCAGCAGTCCAGGGCCGCGGGACGAGCAGTACTTC. Full variable domain (remainder filled in from reference TRBV28 and TRBJ2-7): DVKVTQSSRYLVKRTGEKVFLECVQDMDHENMFWYRQDPGLGLRLIYFSYDVKMKEKGDIPEGYSVSREKKERFSLILESASTNQTSMYLCASSPGPRDEQYFGPGTRLTVT.

The chain joins TRBV3-1 (or the pseudogene TRBV3-2) to TRBJ2-5, with 10 bases identical to TRBD1. CDR3 length equals 15 residues. The J segment lost 6 bases and the V segment lost 1 base, leaving 5 bases of the junction unmatched. The germline gives CDR1 LGHDT, CDR2 YNNKEL (reference sequence). For the CDR3, the DNA is TGTGCCAGCAGCCAAGGGACAGGGGGAATTCAGACCCAGTACTTC. Translating it yields CASSQGTGGIQTQYF.

The V call is TRBV6-5, the J call TRBJ1-1; 7 bases fit TRBD1. The germline gives CDR1 MNHEY, CDR2 SVGAGI. The length of the CDR3 is 14 residues. V trimming: 5 bases; J trimming: 8 bases; junction bases outside the gene matches: 11. This CDR3 reads CASSLLRPTGEAFF. In nucleotides, the CDR3 is TGTGCCAGCAGTCTCCTCCGGCCGACAGGGGAAGCTTTCTTT.

This CDR3 is CASSSGGGRTEAFF. The CDR3 DNA reads TGTGCCAGCAGTTCCGGGGGGGGCCGGACTGAAGCTTTCTTT. V gene TRBV28 combines with J gene TRBJ1-1; weak D call: TRBD1 (6 bases). Germline CDR1 reads MDHEN; CDR2 reads SYDVKM. The V end lost 4 bases, the J end lost 5 bases, and 14 bases lay between the germline ends. The CDR3 contains 14 residues.

The chain carries TRBV5-1 and TRBJ2-5; 16 bases are a match to TRBD2. Germline V gene sequence: CDR1 SGHRS, CDR2 YFSETQ. V gave up 0 bases and J gave up 4 bases; unmatched junction bases: 3. This CDR3 has 17 residues. DNA of the CDR3: TGCGCCAGCAGCTTGGAGGGACTAGCGGGGGGGCTAGAGACCCAGTACTTC. This encodes CASSLEGLAGGLETQYF. The entire variable domain, with the rest obtained from reference TRBV5-1 and TRBJ2-5, is as follows: KAGVTQTPRYLIKTRGQQVTLSCSPISGHRSVSWYQQTPGQGLQFLFEYFSETQRNKGNFPGRFSGRQFSNSRSEMNVSTLELGDSALYLCASSLEGLAGGLETQYFGPGTRLLVL.